Listed below are T cell receptor beta chains from one sample, sequenced in a study of cytomegalovirus exposure and HLA in healthy donors. The method was immunoSEQ multiplex PCR; TCRdb's version includes in-frame clones alone and lacks a portion of them. The sample has 150,000 to 250,000 clones, 85% seen once. Sequences were obtained from PBMCs. The receptors shown here come from a woman in her forties or fifties in good health and CMV-seronegative. Both conserved end residues are part of each CDR3. Each record gives: J gene, D gene, clone size, V gene, CDR3 DNA, CDR3 protein. D genes are given only for firm matches. Not all rows give a size; the values are once, few, many and, for expanded clones, a class.

>TRBJ2-4|.|.|TRBV30
TGTGCCTGGGGCAGGACCGGAGGCATTCAGTACTTC
CAWGRTGGIQYF
>TRBJ2-7|.|.|TRBV27
TGTGCCAGCAGAAGTAGCGCCGCCTACGAGCAGTACTTC
CASRSSAAYEQYF
>TRBJ1-1|.|.|TRBV5-6
TGTGCCAGCAGCCCCGGCCTGAGCGGTGTAAACACTGAAGCTTTCTTT
CASSPGLSGVNTEAFF
>TRBJ2-1|TRBD1|.|TRBV14
TGTGCCAGCAGCCAAGAGTGGGACAGGGCCCCAGGGGAGCAGTTCTTC
CASSQEWDRAPGEQFF
>TRBJ2-7|TRBD2|.|TRBV28
TGTGCCAGCAGTTTAGCTAGCGGGAGAGACGAGCAGTACTTC
CASSLASGRDEQYF
>TRBJ1-3|TRBD1|once|TRBV5-6
TGTGCCAGCAGCTTGGGAGGGACAGGGCCCTCTGGAAACACCATATATTTT
CASSLGGTGPSGNTIYF
>TRBJ2-3|TRBD2|.|TRBV20-1
TGCAGTGCTAGGGGGGGGGATACGCAGTATTTT
CSARGGDTQYF
>TRBJ2-1|TRBD2|.|TRBV4-2
TGTGCCAGCAGCCTTCTCTCTTCTAGCGGATCCTACAATGAGCAGTTCTTC
CASSLLSSSGSYNEQFF
>TRBJ1-3|TRBD1|few|TRBV5-1
TGCGCCAGCAGCTTGGGAGACAGGGGCTCTGGAAACACCATATATTTT
CASSLGDRGSGNTIYF
>TRBJ2-1|TRBD2|.|TRBV19
TGTGCCAGTAGTATGGGACTAGCGGGTTACAATGAGCAGTTCTTC
CASSMGLAGYNEQFF
>TRBJ1-5|.|few|TRBV19
TGTGCCAGTAGCAGTCTCGGCGGGCCCCAGCATTTT
CASSSLGGPQHF